This passage covers 2 T cell receptor beta chains from one sample sequenced in a study of identical twins. TCRdb re-called the 5' RACE reads with MiXCR, one entry per CDR3 protein. The table records about 700,000 distinct CDR3 sequences, around 5.7% of them present only once. Sequenced material: naive T cells sorted from blood. These receptors were collected from a man in his late teens or twenties in good health.

This clonotype was recorded many times. This chain uses TRBV4-1 with TRBJ2-5, with D possibly matching TRBD2 (5 bases). The CDR3 contains 15 residues. Trimming shortened V by 0 bases and J by 1 base, and 9 bases separated the two germline ends. From germline, CDR1 is MGHRA and CDR2 YSYEKL. In DNA, the CDR3 is TGCGCCAGCAGCCAAGATAGAGCGGTCCAAGAGACCCAGTACTTC. Its translation: CASSQDRAVQETQYF.

This clonotype came up many times. This sequence joins TRBV24-1 and TRBJ2-1; 7 bases agree with TRBD2. The junction had 14 bases not matched to a gene; V was cut back by 5 bases and J by 8 bases. The CDR3 runs 16 residues. The germline gives CDR1 KGHDR, CDR2 SFDVKD. For the CDR3, the DNA is TGTGCCACCAGTGCCGGTCTAGCGGTGAAGGGCCATGAGCAGTTCTTC. Translating it yields CATSAGLAVKGHEQFF.